Here is one T cell receptor beta chain with its context. Germline values: CDR1 MDHEN, CDR2 SYDVKM. There are 14 residues in the CDR3. V lost 6 bases and J lost 5, with 16 bases in between. This specimen comes from a study of PD-1 blockade in mismatch repair-deficient tumors. Produced via immunoSEQ multiplex PCR; TCRdb's table is partial and in-frame only. The sample comprises some 120,000 clones, about nine tenths of which are singletons, and approximately 12% rests with the top ten. The rearrangement uses TRBV28 and TRBJ2-5; D possibly corresponds to TRBD1 (5 bases). The TCR sequence derives from an adult with mismatch repair-deficient cancer. The sequencing here drew on peripheral blood, taken just over 70 weeks after starting pembrolizumab. The CDR3, as DNA: TGTGCCAGCAGCTTACAGGATTGGCAGGAGACCCAGTACTTC. Encoded protein: CASSLQDWQETQYF.